A selection of T cell receptor beta chains follows, all from one sample in a study of shared clonotypes between healthy human individuals. Sequencing was performed with immunoSEQ multiplex PCR; in TCRdb, only in-frame clones are kept and a portion is missing. This sample carries over a million clones, around 82% of them seen once, and the ten largest clones take more than 0.55%. The sequencing input was memory CD4+ T cells from PBMCs. These receptor sequences come from a man between 18 and 35 years old in good health. Some clones in this sample may be carry-over from other donors' samples. Both conserved end residues are part of each CDR3. Fields, in order: D gene, J gene, CDR3 length, clone size, V gene, CDR3 protein, CDR3 DNA. A D gene is named only where the DNA matches it firmly. Only part of the rows carry a size: once, few, many, or a class if the clone is expanded.

. TRBJ2-7 12 . TRBV5-4 CASSADHYEQYF TGTGCCAGCAGCGCCGACCACTACGAGCAGTACTTC
. TRBJ2-2 13 . TRBV6-1 CASSVPQGWELFF TGTGCCAGCAGTGTCCCTCAGGGGTGGGAGCTGTTTTTT
. TRBJ2-7 15 . TRBV28 CASTERGPLSYEQYF TGTGCCAGCACCGAACGGGGGCCTTTGTCCTACGAGCAGTACTTC
TRBD1 TRBJ1-2 13 few TRBV27 CASYNSGGNGYTF TGTGCCAGCTATAATTCAGGGGGCAATGGCTACACCTTC
. TRBJ1-1 14 . TRBV9 CASSPTTGYTEAFF TGTGCCAGCAGCCCAACCACAGGGTACACTGAAGCTTTCTTT
. TRBJ2-5 14 . TRBV7-6 CASSPPGRGKTQYF TGTGCCAGCAGCCCTCCGGGACGGGGGAAGACCCAGTACTTC
TRBD2 TRBJ2-7 15 . TRBV18 CASSPGLAGNGEQYF TGTGCCAGCTCACCAGGACTAGCGGGAAACGGCGAGCAGTACTTC
. TRBJ2-7 12 . TRBV14 CASSQTGNEQYF TGTGCCAGCAGCCAAACAGGGAACGAGCAGTACTTC
TRBD1 TRBJ2-1 18 . TRBV11-2 CASSLTFFGTGDNNEQFF TGTGCCAGCAGCTTAACGTTTTTCGGGACAGGGGACAACAATGAGCAGTTCTTC
. TRBJ1-2 15 . TRBV12-5 CASAPGLADYYGYTF TGTGCTAGTGCTCCGGGCCTGGCTGACTACTATGGCTACACCTTC
. TRBJ2-7 16 . TRBV27 CASSLIVSGGGDEQYF TGTGCCAGCAGTTTAATCGTGTCGGGGGGCGGGGACGAGCAGTACTTC
. TRBJ1-5 14 . TRBV6-6 CASNRGNSNQPQHF TGTGCCAGCAACCGGGGAAATAGCAATCAGCCCCAGCATTTT
TRBD1 TRBJ2-2 15 . TRBV2 CASSRDRANTGELFF TGTGCCAGCAGTAGGGACAGGGCTAACACCGGGGAGCTGTTTTTT
. TRBJ2-4 14 . TRBV11-3 CASSPEGGKNIQYF TGTGCCAGCAGCCCGGAGGGGGGGAAAAACATTCAGTACTTC
. TRBJ1-5 14 . TRBV18 CASSTGGLDQPQHF TGTGCCAGCTCTACGGGCGGACTGGATCAGCCCCAGCATTTT
. TRBJ2-3 14 . TRBV7-3 CASSPNNPSDTQYF TGTGCCAGCAGCCCAAATAATCCCTCAGATACGCAGTATTTT
. TRBJ2-2 11 once TRBV7-9 CASSSGLELFF TGTGCCAGCAGCTCGGGGCTGGAGCTGTTTTTT